Below, 25 T cell receptor beta chains from the same sample are listed, as sequenced in a study of a mutant IDH1 vaccine in newly diagnosed glioma. Time point specified: week 47, end of study. In the vaccine, a single dose held 300 ug of the mutant IDH1 20-mer peptide, along with topical imiquimod. Antigens of these TCRs are unknown. Assay: immunoSEQ multiplex PCR; the TCRdb copy retains only in-frame clones and omits some. The table includes about 94,000 clones, approximately 89% detected once. This sample comprised PBMCs, obtained from a glioma patient whose treatment included an IDH1 peptide vaccine. The receptors were gathered from a woman aged 50 to 60 with glioma.

The J gene is TRBJ2-2, the V gene TRBV30, with 10 bases lining up with TRBD1. This CDR3 comprises 15 residues. V shed 0 bases, J shed 6 bases, and the junction held 4 bases outside the gene matches. Germline V gene lookup returns CDR1 GTSNPN and CDR2 SVGIG (reference sequence). DNA of the CDR3: TGTGCCTGGAGTGTGGACAGGGGGAGGGCCGGGGAGCTGTTTTTT. Translating gives CAWSVDRGRAGELFF.

V is TRBV5-5 and J is TRBJ1-2; the D gene is possibly TRBD1 (6 bases). The V end lost 4 bases, the J end lost 3 bases, and 10 bases lay between the germline ends. Germline values: CDR1 SGHKS, CDR2 YYEKEE (reference sequence). The CDR3 is made up of 13 amino acids. CDR3 amino acids: CASSHEGDYGYTF. CDR3 DNA sequence: TGTGCCAGCAGCCATGAGGGGGACTATGGCTACACCTTC.

This chain connects TRBV4-1 to TRBJ1-5; D remains ambiguous. There are 16 residues in the CDR3. Germline values: CDR1 MGHRA, CDR2 YSYEKL. Trimming stripped 1 base from V and 0 bases from J, with 10 bases between. The chain's CDR3 is CASSQVVPNSNQPQHF. The CDR3 DNA reads as TGCGCCAGCAGCCAAGTCGTACCGAATAGCAATCAGCCCCAGCATTTT.

V is TRBV6-6 and J is TRBJ2-3, with D uncertain. V gave up 8 bases and J gave up 1 base, with 10 bases separating them. CDR3 length: 13 amino acids. Germline CDR1 and CDR2: MNHNY and SVGAGI (reference sequence). The CDR3 DNA is TGTGCCAGCGCCCCTCCGGGCACAGATACGCAGTATTTT. Amino acid sequence: CASAPPGTDTQYF.

The chain uses TRBV11-2 and TRBJ1-1, with TRBD1 matching 7 bases. The CDR3 is 15 residues long. The junction had 4 bases not matched to a gene; V was cut back by 3 bases and J by 0 bases. The germline V gene has CDR1 SGHAT and CDR2 FQNNGV. The CDR3 reads CASSLQGQLNTEAFF. As DNA, the CDR3 is TGTGCCAGCAGCTTGCAGGGACAGCTGAACACTGAAGCTTTCTTT.

The chain has TRBV27 and TRBJ2-7; D possibly uses TRBD1 or TRBD2 (5 bases each). This CDR3 has 15 amino acids. In germline, CDR1 is MNHEY, CDR2 SMNVEV (reference sequence). Trimming cost V 0 bases and J 1 base, with 10 bases left between them. The DNA for the CDR3 is TGTGCCAGCAGTTTATCGGGACGGTTGTCCTACGAGCAGTACTTC. Encoded protein: CASSLSGRLSYEQYF.

CDR3 sequence (DNA): TGCGCCAGCAGCTTGGGGGTCAGCGGCTACAATGAGCAGTTCTTC. Translating it yields CASSLGVSGYNEQFF. The rearrangement joins TRBV5-1 to TRBJ2-1; TRBD2 is a possible D gene (5 bases). Germline V gives CDR1 SGHRS, CDR2 YFSETQ. Trimming shortened V by 0 bases and J by 3 bases, and 10 bases separated the two germline ends. The CDR3 covers 15 residues.

A remark on this clone: Additional DNA sequences in this sample encode the identical CDR3. The gene calls are TRBV2 and TRBJ1-5, with D possibly matching TRBD1 (6 bases). V lost 7 bases and J 3 bases, leaving 10 bases between the germline ends. This CDR3 contains 13 residues. Germline V CDR1 and CDR2: SNHLY, FYNNEI. The DNA of the CDR3 is TGTGCCAGCAAGAGGGACAACAATCAGCCCCAGCATTTT. Protein: CASKRDNNQPQHF.

The rearrangement links TRBV11-3 to TRBJ1-3; D is perhaps TRBD1 (5 bases). Germline CDR1 SGHNT, CDR2 YENEEA. This CDR3 has 15 amino acids. Trimming stripped 5 bases from V and 4 bases from J, with 15 bases between. The CDR3: CASSLGRAGGNTIYF. The CDR3 DNA follows: TGTGCCAGCAGCCTGGGACGAGCGGGAGGAAACACCATATATTTT. The full variable domain, with the rest looked up from reference TRBV11-3 and TRBJ1-3, is EAGVVQSPRYKIIEKKQPVAFWCNPISGHNTLYWYLQNLGQGPELLIRYENEEAVDDSQLPKDRFSAERLKGVDSTLKIQPAELGDSAVYLCASSLGRAGGNTIYFGEGSWLTVV.

This chain links TRBV18 with TRBJ2-3; TRBD2 might be the D (6 bases). The CDR3 has 16 residues. Trimming took off 0 bases at V and 5 bases at J, with 15 bases between the two ends. CDR1 and CDR2 (germline): KGHSH, LQKENI. CDR3 in amino acids: CASSPPEGFVLDTQYF. The CDR3 DNA is TGTGCCAGCTCACCACCGGAGGGGTTTGTATTAGATACGCAGTATTTT.

The chain combines TRBV7-9 with TRBJ2-1; 7 positions agree with TRBD2. CDR1 is SEHNR and CDR2 is FQNEAQ in the germline V gene (reference sequence). The V gene end was trimmed by 5 bases and the J gene end by 1 base; junction bases not matched to a gene: 5. The CDR3 has 15 amino acids. CDR3 loop: CASSRLAPSYNEQFF. The CDR3 coding sequence is TGTGCCAGCAGCCGACTAGCCCCTTCCTACAATGAGCAGTTCTTC.

The J gene is TRBJ1-4, the V gene TRBV2; D is unresolved. The CDR3 is 14 residues long. V dropped 4 bases and J dropped 7 bases, with 13 bases sitting between them. Germline V gives CDR1 SNHLY, CDR2 FYNNEI. The CDR3 nucleotides are TGTGCCAGCAGTGTTGGGATTGTGGGTGAAAAACTGTTTTTT. Encoded protein: CASSVGIVGEKLFF.

The gene calls are TRBV19 and TRBJ2-3; D may be TRBD1 (6 bases). Germline assignment: CDR1 LNHDA and CDR2 SQIVND (reference sequence). V was pared by 3 bases and J by 4 bases, with 26 bases between. This CDR3 has 19 amino acids. CDR3 residues: CASSIRQDLGPSPPDTQYF. The CDR3 nucleotides read TGTGCCAGTAGTATTCGACAGGACCTCGGGCCTTCACCACCAGATACGCAGTATTTT.

V gene TRBV9 combines with J gene TRBJ2-2; D ambiguous. V lost 4 bases to trimming and J lost 4 bases, with 8 bases between them. CDR1 is SGDLS and CDR2 is YYNGEE in the germline V gene. The CDR3 covers 13 residues. The CDR3: CASSLQTTGELFF. The DNA for the CDR3 is TGTGCCAGCAGCCTCCAGACCACCGGGGAGCTGTTTTTT. Using reference TRBV9 and TRBJ2-2 for the parts outside the CDR3, the full variable domain is DSGVTQTPKHLITATGQRVTLRCSPRSGDLSVYWYQQSLDQGLQFLIQYYNGEERAKGNILERFSAQQFPDLHSELNLSSLELGDSALYFCASSLQTTGELFFGEGSRLTVL.

The chain couples TRBV27 to TRBJ2-7; 10 bases align to TRBD1. The CDR3 is made up of 14 amino acids. Trimming cost V 6 bases and J 4 bases; bases outside gene matches: 6. Germline V gene data show CDR1 as MNHEY and CDR2 as SMNVEV (reference sequence). The CDR3, as DNA: TGTGCCAGCAGCCCAGGACAGGGGGTATACGAGCAGTACTTC. Translated, it gives CASSPGQGVYEQYF.

To note about this clone: Other DNA sequences in the same sample also yield this CDR3. The rearrangement joins TRBV28 to TRBJ1-5; a weak D match, TRBD1 (5 bases). V lost 5 bases and J lost 4, with 12 bases in between. The CDR3 is 14 residues long. In germline, CDR1 is MDHEN, CDR2 SYDVKM. The CDR3 sequence is CASSPFGGNQPQHF. The CDR3 nucleotides read TGTGCCAGCAGTCCTTTTGGGGGTAATCAGCCCCAGCATTTT. The full variable domain, rest sourced from reference TRBV28 and TRBJ1-5, is DVKVTQSSRYLVKRTGEKVFLECVQDMDHENMFWYRQDPGLGLRLIYFSYDVKMKEKGDIPEGYSVSREKKERFSLILESASTNQTSMYLCASSPFGGNQPQHFGDGTRLSIL.

This chain connects TRBV5-1 to TRBJ2-5, with TRBD2 identical over 7 bases. The J call may not be correct, given that the DNA end is closer to TRBJ2-7. Per the germline V gene, CDR1 is SGHRS and CDR2 is YFSETQ. The CDR3 is 15 residues long. CDR3 DNA: TGCGCCAGCAGCTTGCTTGGCGGGAGCTCCTACGAGCAGTACTTC. Encoded protein: CASSLLGGSSYEQYF.

Comment on this clone: At one boundary the junction diverges from the germline segment, which might be a read error. CDR3 sequence: CASSQDLKQIPFF. CDR3 coding DNA: TGCGCCAGCAGCCAAGATCTTAAACAGATCCCCTTCTTC. The rearrangement uses TRBV4-1 and TRBJ2-7; D call uncertain. Germline-derived CDR1 and CDR2 are MGHRA and YSYEKL. This CDR3 is built from 13 residues.

This clone was counted a single time. This sequence joins TRBV4-1 and TRBJ2-1, with TRBD2 as a possible D gene (6 bases). Germline assignment: CDR1 MGHRA and CDR2 YSYEKL. The CDR3 has 13 amino acids. The V gene lost 2 bases and the J gene lost 7 bases, with 9 bases spanning the gap. CDR3 region: CASSQLAGNEQFF. The DNA of the CDR3 is TGCGCCAGCAGCCAACTGGCGGGGAATGAGCAGTTCTTC.

This clone was seen once. The CDR3 spells CASLSPSPYEQYF. For the CDR3, the DNA is TGTGCCAGCTTAAGCCCCAGCCCCTACGAGCAGTACTTC. The chain recombines TRBV28 with TRBJ2-7; D uncertain. The V and J ends lost 8 bases and 2 bases respectively, with 13 bases between them. Germline CDR1 is MDHEN and CDR2 is SYDVKM. CDR3 length equals 13 residues.

The J gene is TRBJ2-7, the V gene TRBV28, with D perhaps matching TRBD2 (9 bases). The ends were cut back, 4 bases at V and 5 bases at J, with 27 bases in the middle. The CDR3 loop spans 18 amino acids. Germline values: CDR1 MDHEN, CDR2 SYDVKM. The chain's CDR3 is CASSSLAGYRGSWDEQYF. DNA of the CDR3: TGTGCCAGCAGTTCGCTAGCGGGATACAGGGGGTCCTGGGACGAGCAGTACTTC.

The chain is built from TRBV9 and TRBJ1-3; possible D gene TRBD1, 5 bases. Trimming pared 4 bases from V and 8 bases from J, leaving 10 bases between. CDR1 and CDR2 (germline): SGDLS, YYNGEE. The CDR3 has 12 residues. The DNA for the CDR3 is TGTGCCAGCAGCCTCCAAGGGGACACCATATATTTT. Its protein product is CASSLQGDTIYF.

The rearrangement joins TRBV10-3 to TRBJ2-6, with a possible D match to TRBD2 (5 bases). The germline V gene encodes CDR1 ENHRY and CDR2 SYGVKD. This CDR3 spans 14 amino acids. V was trimmed by 10 bases and J by 0 bases, leaving 10 bases between them. CDR3 protein: CASRRDSGANVLTF. In DNA form, the CDR3 reads TGTGCCAGCCGACGGGACTCTGGGGCCAACGTCCTGACTTTC.

This rearrangement joins TRBV2 to TRBJ1-4; D remains ambiguous. This CDR3 has 14 amino acids. Germline V gene data show CDR1 as SNHLY and CDR2 as FYNNEI. Trimming took off 8 bases at V and 0 bases at J, with 10 bases between the two ends. CDR3 sequence reads: CASGYSATNEKLFF. CDR3 DNA: TGTGCCAGCGGTTACAGCGCAACTAATGAAAAACTGTTTTTT.

The chain links TRBV28 to TRBJ1-2, with D tentatively TRBD1 (6 bases). The CDR3 runs 14 residues. Germline-derived CDR1 and CDR2 are MDHEN and SYDVKM. The germline V and J ends were trimmed by 6 bases and 3 bases, with 14 bases remaining between them. The CDR3 nucleotides are TGTGCCAGCAGCTCCCCCGGGGGGCACTATGGCTACACCTTC. Protein sequence: CASSSPGGHYGYTF.